This T cell receptor beta chain comes out of a study of early T cells in non-severe SARS-CoV-2 infection. From the 5' RACE reads, TCRdb called clonotypes with MiXCR, one entry per CDR3 protein. Of about 76,000 distinct CDR3 sequences in the sample, 10% to 15% are singletons; the top ten hold more than 3%. V shed 1 base, J shed 8 bases, and the junction held 5 bases outside the gene matches. Germline values: CDR1 SGHNT, CDR2 YENEEA. This CDR3 contains 15 residues. The sequence was collected from an adult who was a healthcare worker with PCR-confirmed SARS-CoV-2 infection or an uninfected control (not recorded which). The material sequenced was whole blood. This sequence joins TRBV11-3 and TRBJ2-2; 9 nucleotides align to TRBD2. The CDR3 protein is CASSLVSTSGGELFF. In nucleotides, the CDR3 is TGTGCCAGCAGCTTAGTTTCGACTAGCGGTGGGGAGCTGTTTTTT.